Each of the 18 T cell receptor beta chains below was sequenced from the same sample in a study of Ad26.COV2.S vaccination and SARS-CoV-2 variants. Some clones are missing from TCRdb's copy, which holds only in-frame ones; the method was immunoSEQ multiplex PCR. Counted here are about 350,000 clones, about 85% occurring once; the ten biggest clones make up 2.5% to 3.5%. As to treatment: about 20 received Ad26.COV2.S at low or high dose, single or two shots; roughly 5 received placebo; per-sample allocation not given. Specimen acquisition occurred on day 63 following the initial vaccine or placebo injection. The sequencing used peripheral blood, collected in a trial of Ad26.COV2.S vaccine versus placebo. The source of these receptors is a person between 18 and 65 years old who received the Ad26.COV2.S COVID-19 vaccine or a placebo.

The chain uses TRBV2 and TRBJ2-3; 8 bases align to TRBD2. In germline, CDR1 is SNHLY, CDR2 FYNNEI. The V gene end was trimmed by 4 bases and the J gene end by 4 bases; junction bases not matched to a gene: 4. The CDR3 length is 14 residues. The CDR3 nucleotides read TGTGCCAGCAGTGGAAGCGGGAGTTCAGATACGCAGTATTTT. Amino acids: CASSGSGSSDTQYF.

This clone appeared once. The J gene is TRBJ2-2, the V gene TRBV19; 8 nucleotides match TRBD1. The junction had 6 bases not matched to a gene; V was cut back by 5 bases and J by 1 base. The germline gives CDR1 LNHDA, CDR2 SQIVND (reference sequence). The CDR3 length is 16 residues. CDR3 in DNA: TGTGCCAGTAGTGCTCCGGGACAGGTGAACACCGGGGAGCTGTTTTTT. This gives the protein CASSAPGQVNTGELFF.

This chain joins TRBV19 and TRBJ1-3; 7 bases fit TRBD1. V trimming: 6 bases; J trimming: 0 bases; junction bases outside the gene matches: 11. CDR3 size: 17 residues. CDR1 and CDR2 (germline): LNHDA, SQIVND (reference sequence). The CDR3 region is CASSPRPGQSSGNTIYF. Written as DNA, the CDR3 is TGTGCCAGTAGCCCTCGACCGGGACAGAGCTCTGGAAACACCATATATTTT.

The CDR3 DNA sequence: TGTGCCAGCAGCTTGACGGCTCGCAATGAGCAGTTCTTC. This gives the protein CASSLTARNEQFF. The chain has TRBV5-6 and TRBJ2-1, with D unclear. This CDR3 comprises 13 residues. CDR1 is SGHDT and CDR2 is YYEEEE in the germline V gene. V shed 1 base and J shed 6 bases, with 8 bases lying between them.

V usage is TRBV2 and J usage is TRBJ2-1, with 15 bases fitting TRBD2. CDR1 and CDR2 from the germline V gene are SNHLY and FYNNEI. The CDR3 consists of 16 residues. J was trimmed by 10 bases and V by 4 bases; bases with no gene match: 8. DNA of the CDR3: TGTGCCAGCAGTGCTGGACTAGCGGGGGGGCCTGGGGAGCAGTTCTTC. Protein: CASSAGLAGGPGEQFF.

The chain combines TRBV7-9 with TRBJ1-2; 10 nucleotides line up with TRBD1. V was pared by 6 bases and J by 4 bases, with 17 bases of the junction left unmatched. Germline CDR1 and CDR2: SEHNR and FQNEAQ (reference sequence). This CDR3 has 18 amino acids. In nucleotides, the CDR3 is TGTGCCAGCAGTCCACCCCACCGTCCGGGACAGGGGTTCTATGGCTACACCTTC. This translates into CASSPPHRPGQGFYGYTF.

On this clone: The sample has other DNA sequences that encode this CDR3 too. V usage is TRBV7-9 and J usage is TRBJ2-2; 7 bases match TRBD1. From germline, CDR1 is SEHNR and CDR2 FQNEAQ (reference sequence). J gave up 0 bases and V 5 bases, and 6 bases lay outside the gene matches. The CDR3 has 16 amino acids. The CDR3 region has the DNA TGTGCCAGCAGCCCCCCGGACAGGACGAACACCGGGGAGCTGTTTTTT. This codes for CASSPPDRTNTGELFF.

The chain uses TRBV14 and TRBJ2-7; D unclear. CDR1 is SGHDN and CDR2 is FVKESK in the germline V gene. This CDR3 is built from 13 residues. Trimming removed 0 bases from V and 3 bases from J, with 6 bases in between. The CDR3 here is CASSQDEDYEQYF. The CDR3 nucleotides read TGTGCCAGCAGCCAAGATGAGGACTACGAGCAGTACTTC. Combining the CDR3 with reference TRBV14 and TRBJ2-7 gives the whole variable domain EAGVTQFPSHSVIEKGQTVTLRCDPISGHDNLYWYRRVMGKEIKFLLHFVKESKQDESGMPNNRFLAERTGGTYSTLKVQPAELEDSGVYFCASSQDEDYEQYFGPGTRLTVT.

This chain joins TRBV7-7 and TRBJ1-4; 8 positions match TRBD1. Germline V CDR1 and CDR2: SSHAT, FNYEAQ (reference sequence). V was clipped by 5 bases and J by 1 base; unmatched bases: 3. The CDR3 totals 15 residues. Here the CDR3 reads CASSLGQGTNEKLFF. CDR3 nucleotide sequence: TGTGCCAGCAGCCTCGGACAGGGAACTAATGAAAAACTGTTTTTT. Filled out from reference TRBV7-7 and TRBJ1-4, the complete variable domain reads GAGVSQSPRYKVTKRGQDVTLRCDPISSHATLYWYQQALGQGPEFLTYFNYEAQPDKSGLPSDRFSAERPEGSISTLTIQRTEQRDSAMYRCASSLGQGTNEKLFFGSGTQLSVL.

The genes are TRBV11-2 and TRBJ2-1, with 10 bases lining up with TRBD2. The J segment lost 5 bases and the V segment lost 3 bases, leaving 16 bases of the junction unmatched. The V gene's germline CDR1 is SGHAT and CDR2 FQNNGV. The CDR3 runs to 19 residues. Here the CDR3 reads CASSFQRFSGRSLHNEQFF. The DNA of the CDR3 is TGTGCCAGCAGCTTCCAACGATTTAGCGGGAGGTCTTTACACAATGAGCAGTTCTTC.

This rearrangement joins TRBV1 to TRBJ2-2; no DNA check was done on the table's D call, TRBD2. TRBV1 is classified as a pseudogene. The CDR3 extends over 18 amino acids. CDR3 DNA sequence: TGCACCAGCAGCCGCGAGCTAGCGGGAGGATTCCACACCGGGGAGCTGTTTTTT. Its protein product is CTSSRELAGGFHTGELFF.

The chain uses TRBV6-5 and TRBJ2-7, with D perhaps matching TRBD1 or TRBD2 (5 bases each). The CDR3 runs to 13 residues. Deletions cut 6 bases from V and 1 base from J, with 10 bases between. Per the germline V gene, CDR1 is MNHEY and CDR2 is SVGAGI. The CDR3 DNA follows: TGTGCCAGCAGGATGGGACCGTCCTACGAGCAGTACTTC. This gives the protein CASRMGPSYEQYF.

This chain joins TRBV10-1 and TRBJ1-1, with 9 bases lining up with TRBD1. Germline V CDR1 and CDR2: WNHNN, SYGVQD (reference sequence). The CDR3 spans 16 residues. J was trimmed by 0 bases and V by 3 bases; bases with no gene match: 5. The CDR3 DNA sequence: TGCGCCAGCAGTGATGGGACAGGGCTCATGAACACTGAAGCTTTCTTT. Protein product: CASSDGTGLMNTEAFF.

The chain combines TRBV12-3 or TRBV12-4 with TRBJ2-7; D is ambiguous. The CDR3 totals 12 residues. With 5 bases removed from V and 0 bases from J, the gap between germline ends came to 5 bases. In nucleotides, the CDR3 is TGTGCCAGCAGTGTGACCTCCTACGAGCAGTACTTC. This encodes CASSVTSYEQYF.

This clone was observed a single time. The J gene is TRBJ1-2, the V gene TRBV5-1; the D gene is possibly TRBD1 (6 bases). Trimming pared 3 bases from V and 8 bases from J, leaving 14 bases between. Germline loops: CDR1 SGHRS, CDR2 YFSETQ. CDR3 length: 13 amino acids. CDR3 protein: CASSYSQGYGYTF. The CDR3 bases are TGCGCCAGCAGCTACTCTCAGGGGTACGGCTACACCTTC. The full variable domain, its missing parts supplied by reference TRBV5-1 and TRBJ1-2, is KAGVTQTPRYLIKTRGQQVTLSCSPISGHRSVSWYQQTPGQGLQFLFEYFSETQRNKGNFPGRFSGRQFSNSRSEMNVSTLELGDSALYLCASSYSQGYGYTFGSGTRLTVV.

This clone was seen just once. This chain connects TRBV6-2 or TRBV6-3 to TRBJ2-6; 9 positions match TRBD1. V trimming: 6 bases; J trimming: 0 bases; junction bases outside the gene matches: 9. The CDR3 spans 18 residues. The germline CDR1 and CDR2 sequences are MNHEY and SVGEGT. Here the CDR3 reads CASSPRQGELSGANVLTF. The CDR3 nucleotides read TGTGCCAGCAGCCCTAGACAGGGGGAGCTCTCTGGGGCCAACGTCCTGACTTTC.

This rearrangement joins TRBV24-1 to TRBJ2-1, with D perhaps matching TRBD1 or TRBD2 (5 bases each). The ends were cut back, 4 bases at V and 12 bases at J, with 15 bases in the middle. CDR1 is KGHDR, CDR2 SFDVKD, per germline. The CDR3 is 13 amino acids. CDR3 nucleotide sequence: TGTGCCACCAGTGACCGACGGCTTGGGGGGCAGTTCTTC. This sequence encodes CATSDRRLGGQFF.

The J gene is TRBJ2-5, the V gene TRBV9, with D perhaps TRBD1 (6 bases). CDR1 is SGDLS, CDR2 YYNGEE, per germline. V was shortened by 0 bases and J by 1 base, with 13 bases between the two germline ends. The CDR3 covers 16 residues. The CDR3 is CASSVVGQTLQETQYF. The CDR3, as DNA: TGTGCCAGCAGCGTAGTCGGACAGACTCTCCAAGAGACCCAGTACTTC.